The rows below give T cell receptor beta chains drawn from one sample of a study of cytomegalovirus exposure and HLA in healthy donors. This table comes from immunoSEQ multiplex PCR, and its TCRdb copy is limited to in-frame clones, with some not included. The sample has around 150,000 clones; roughly 79% are singletons. The sample taken for sequencing was PBMCs. The receptors were gathered from a man between 45 and 60 years old in good health and CMV-seropositive. The conserved cysteine and the conserved F or W are not part of the CDR3 here.

j_call	v_call	cdr3_aa
TRBJ2-7	TRBV30	AWSKGEVRGDYEQY
TRBJ2-3	TRBV25-1	ASSEPGQAYTDTQY
TRBJ1-4	TRBV10-3	AISAQGGDNEKLF
TRBJ2-7	TRBV4-3	ASSQDSGYEQY
TRBJ1-3	TRBV10-3	AISGPPLVGPGNTIY
TRBJ1-1	TRBV2	ASSQGVYTEAF
TRBJ2-1	TRBV19	ASSISSGGAVSYNEQF
TRBJ2-7	TRBV7-2	ASRGRPSYEQY
TRBJ1-4	TRBV14	ASSRSVGTNEKLF
TRBJ2-3	TRBV11-2	ASSYQTISSTDTQY
TRBJ1-4	TRBV4-2	ASSPFLRERRANEKLF
TRBJ2-5	TRBV9	ASSPTSGGPQETQY
TRBJ1-4	TRBV30	AWTKQGENEKLF
TRBJ2-1	TRBV2	ASRENGLADNEQF
TRBJ2-1	TRBV27	ASRRAGGSYNEQF
TRBJ1-2	TRBV20-1	SAQGYGYT